The rows below give T cell receptor beta chains drawn from one sample of a study of blood T cell repertoires in COVID-19. The assay was immunoSEQ multiplex PCR, and TCRdb's table has in-frame clones only and misses some. Altogether around 180,000 clones are present, roughly 85% being singletons, with the ten largest covering roughly 9.8%. Sample: peripheral blood. Every receptor here comes from a human donor with active or convalescent COVID-19. The donor label of this sample is uncertain. Each CDR3 is given with its conserved first and last residue. Each record gives: CDR3 protein, CDR3 DNA, J gene, V gene, D gene, clone size. D genes are given only for firm matches. Clone size appears in some rows only: once, few, many, or a class for an expanded clone.

CDR3 protein: CASSYSGDTSYEQYF; CDR3 DNA: TGTGCCAGCAGTTACTCAGGGGACACCTCCTACGAGCAGTACTTC; J gene: TRBJ2-7; V gene: TRBV6-5; D gene: NA; clone size: NA
CDR3 protein: CASSADSSEAFF; CDR3 DNA: TGTGCCAGCAGTGCCGACAGTTCCGAAGCTTTCTTT; J gene: TRBJ1-1; V gene: TRBV28; D gene: NA; clone size: NA
CDR3 protein: CASSLGVAGVEQFF; CDR3 DNA: TGTGCCAGCAGCTTGGGAGTAGCGGGGGTGGAGCAGTTCTTC; J gene: TRBJ2-1; V gene: TRBV5-6; D gene: TRBD2; clone size: NA
CDR3 protein: CASSPRDRSLGTQYF; CDR3 DNA: TGTGCCAGCAGCCCCCGAGACAGGTCGCTGGGTACGCAGTATTTT; J gene: TRBJ2-3; V gene: TRBV5-4; D gene: NA; clone size: NA
CDR3 protein: CASSPVSEGYNEQFF; CDR3 DNA: TGTGCCAGCAGCCCTGTATCGGAGGGCTACAATGAGCAGTTCTTC; J gene: TRBJ2-1; V gene: TRBV3-1/TRBV3-2; D gene: NA; clone size: NA
CDR3 protein: CAWNQGLGNTEAFF; CDR3 DNA: TGTGCCTGGAATCAGGGCCTGGGGAACACTGAAGCTTTCTTT; J gene: TRBJ1-1; V gene: TRBV30; D gene: NA; clone size: NA
CDR3 protein: CASFSGRASGANVLTF; CDR3 DNA: TGTGCCAGTTTTAGCGGGAGGGCCTCAGGGGCCAACGTCCTGACTTTC; J gene: TRBJ2-6; V gene: TRBV19; D gene: TRBD2; clone size: NA
CDR3 protein: CASSRPDRAQPQHF; CDR3 DNA: TGCGCCAGCAGCCGGCCTGACAGGGCTCAGCCCCAGCATTTT; J gene: TRBJ1-5; V gene: TRBV4-1; D gene: TRBD1; clone size: once
CDR3 protein: CAWSGSGPRYEQYF; CDR3 DNA: TGTGCCTGGAGTGGAAGCGGGCCGAGGTACGAGCAGTACTTC; J gene: TRBJ2-7; V gene: TRBV30; D gene: NA; clone size: NA
CDR3 protein: CASSLNRGLNTEAFF; CDR3 DNA: TGTGCCAGCAGTCTTAACAGGGGCCTGAACACTGAAGCTTTCTTT; J gene: TRBJ1-1; V gene: TRBV6-5; D gene: TRBD1; clone size: once
CDR3 protein: CASSLPNTDTQYF; CDR3 DNA: TGTGCCAGCTCACTCCCCAACACAGATACGCAGTATTTT; J gene: TRBJ2-3; V gene: TRBV18; D gene: NA; clone size: NA
CDR3 protein: CASSRTGEDGELFF; CDR3 DNA: TGTGCCAGTAGCAGGACAGGGGAGGACGGGGAGCTGTTTTTT; J gene: TRBJ2-2; V gene: TRBV19; D gene: TRBD1; clone size: NA
CDR3 protein: CATSGSSSGTGETQYF; CDR3 DNA: TGTGCCACCAGTGGATCGTCTAGCGGGACGGGCGAGACCCAGTACTTC; J gene: TRBJ2-5; V gene: TRBV24-1; D gene: TRBD2; clone size: few
CDR3 protein: CASRLGQATGNTIYF; CDR3 DNA: TGTGCCAGTAGACTGGGACAGGCGACTGGAAACACCATATATTTT; J gene: TRBJ1-3; V gene: TRBV19; D gene: TRBD1; clone size: NA
CDR3 protein: CASSRTGGVGMNTEAFF; CDR3 DNA: TGTGCCAGTAGTAGGACAGGGGGCGTTGGAATGAACACTGAAGCTTTCTTT; J gene: TRBJ1-1; V gene: TRBV19; D gene: TRBD1; clone size: NA
CDR3 protein: CASSEFSGDSYEQYF; CDR3 DNA: TGTGCCAGCAGTGAATTTTCAGGGGACTCCTACGAGCAGTACTTC; J gene: TRBJ2-7; V gene: TRBV25-1; D gene: NA; clone size: once
CDR3 protein: CASSQDLMGTGRTYNEQFF; CDR3 DNA: TGCGCCAGCAGCCAAGATTTAATGGGGACAGGGAGAACCTACAATGAGCAGTTCTTC; J gene: TRBJ2-1; V gene: TRBV4-3; D gene: TRBD1; clone size: once
CDR3 protein: CASSLPRRGKETQYF; CDR3 DNA: TGTGCCAGCAGTTTGCCCCGGAGAGGGAAAGAGACCCAGTACTTC; J gene: TRBJ2-5; V gene: TRBV28; D gene: NA; clone size: NA
CDR3 protein: CATSSPKGQGSLNTEAFF; CDR3 DNA: TGTGCCACCAGCAGTCCAAAGGGCCAGGGCTCTTTGAACACTGAAGCTTTCTTT; J gene: TRBJ1-1; V gene: TRBV15; D gene: NA; clone size: NA
CDR3 protein: CASSFRDRAGDTQYF; CDR3 DNA: TGTGCCAGCAGCTTCCGGGACAGGGCTGGAGATACGCAGTATTTT; J gene: TRBJ2-3; V gene: TRBV5-6; D gene: TRBD1; clone size: NA
CDR3 protein: CASSPDSNYGYTF; CDR3 DNA: TGTGCCAGCAGCCCGGACAGCAACTATGGCTACACCTTC; J gene: TRBJ1-2; V gene: TRBV12-3/TRBV12-4; D gene: NA; clone size: NA
CDR3 protein: CASSYTGSGNTIYF; CDR3 DNA: TGTGCCAGCAGCTATACAGGATCTGGAAACACCATATATTTT; J gene: TRBJ1-3; V gene: TRBV9; D gene: NA; clone size: NA
CDR3 protein: CASSSSGGPPSQFF; CDR3 DNA: TGTGCCAGCTCCTCTAGCGGGGGACCTCCATCGCAGTTCTTC; J gene: TRBJ2-1; V gene: TRBV7-2; D gene: TRBD2; clone size: once
CDR3 protein: CASSFRDFTDTQYF; CDR3 DNA: TGTGCCAGCAGCTTCCGGGACTTCACAGATACGCAGTATTTT; J gene: TRBJ2-3; V gene: TRBV5-4; D gene: NA; clone size: NA
CDR3 protein: CASRSGLAAGELFF; CDR3 DNA: TGTGCCAGCAGGTCAGGACTAGCAGCCGGGGAGCTGTTTTTT; J gene: TRBJ2-2; V gene: TRBV7-9; D gene: TRBD2; clone size: NA
CDR3 protein: CASSQGAAQETQYF; CDR3 DNA: TGTGCCAGCAGCCAAGGGGCAGCACAAGAGACCCAGTACTTC; J gene: TRBJ2-5; V gene: TRBV9; D gene: NA; clone size: NA
CDR3 protein: CASSPIQSGRGMYF; CDR3 DNA: TGTGCCAGCAGCCCCATTCAGAGCGGGAGGGGCATGTATTTT; J gene: TRBJ2-3; V gene: TRBV3-1/TRBV3-2; D gene: TRBD2; clone size: once
CDR3 protein: CASMRGPSSGNTIYF; CDR3 DNA: TGTGCCAGCATGAGAGGGCCAAGCTCTGGAAACACCATATATTTT; J gene: TRBJ1-3; V gene: TRBV28; D gene: NA; clone size: NA
CDR3 protein: CASSPSKGAWEAMQTRELFF; CDR3 DNA: TGCGCCAGCAGCCCATCCAAAGGAGCTTGGGAGGCAATGCAGACGAGGGAGCTGTTTTTT; J gene: TRBJ2-2; V gene: TRBV4-3; D gene: NA; clone size: many
CDR3 protein: CASSTGGVLNSPLHF; CDR3 DNA: TGTGCCAGCAGCACCGGGGGAGTACTTAATTCACCCCTCCACTTT; J gene: TRBJ1-6; V gene: TRBV7-9; D gene: NA; clone size: NA
CDR3 protein: CASSVAGGLYNEQFF; CDR3 DNA: TGTGCCAGCAGCGTTGCGGGAGGACTCTACAATGAGCAGTTCTTC; J gene: TRBJ2-1; V gene: TRBV9; D gene: TRBD2; clone size: NA
CDR3 protein: CSVERGGRYTF; CDR3 DNA: TGCAGCGTTGAGAGAGGGGGCCGCTACACCTTC; J gene: TRBJ1-2; V gene: TRBV29-1; D gene: TRBD1; clone size: NA
CDR3 protein: CASSQMITREKVNEQFF; CDR3 DNA: TGCGCCAGCAGTCAAATGATAACTCGGGAGAAGGTTAATGAGCAGTTCTTC; J gene: TRBJ2-1; V gene: TRBV23-1; D gene: NA; clone size: NA
CDR3 protein: CASSEGGSRGARGRETQYF; CDR3 DNA: TGTGCCAGCAGCGAAGGCGGGAGTAGAGGGGCTCGGGGAAGGGAGACCCAGTACTTC; J gene: TRBJ2-5; V gene: TRBV4-2; D gene: TRBD2; clone size: NA
CDR3 protein: CASSSLLAGGLRDTQYF; CDR3 DNA: TGTGCCAGCAGCTCCTTACTAGCGGGAGGGCTAAGAGATACGCAGTATTTT; J gene: TRBJ2-3; V gene: TRBV7-9; D gene: TRBD2; clone size: NA
CDR3 protein: CASSLTNPRPNTEAFF; CDR3 DNA: TGTGCCAGCAGCTTGACAAACCCTAGACCGAACACTGAAGCTTTCTTT; J gene: TRBJ1-1; V gene: TRBV5-5; D gene: NA; clone size: few
CDR3 protein: CASFGGGRAETEAFF; CDR3 DNA: TGTGCCAGCTTCGGTGGTGGCAGGGCTGAGACTGAAGCTTTCTTT; J gene: TRBJ1-1; V gene: TRBV28; D gene: NA; clone size: NA
CDR3 protein: CASSSDPYSGNTIYF; CDR3 DNA: TGTGCCAGCAGCTCAGACCCCTACTCTGGAAACACCATATATTTT; J gene: TRBJ1-3; V gene: TRBV11-2; D gene: NA; clone size: few
CDR3 protein: CASRPYSGEHEQYF; CDR3 DNA: TGTGCCAGCAGACCGTATAGCGGGGAACACGAGCAGTACTTC; J gene: TRBJ2-7; V gene: TRBV27; D gene: TRBD2; clone size: NA
CDR3 protein: CAISESSPSYEQYF; CDR3 DNA: TGTGCCATCAGTGAGTCATCTCCTTCCTACGAGCAGTACTTC; J gene: TRBJ2-7; V gene: TRBV10-3; D gene: NA; clone size: NA
CDR3 protein: CATPRGSPGEEQYF; CDR3 DNA: TGTGCCACCCCGCGCGGGAGTCCCGGCGAAGAGCAGTACTTC; J gene: TRBJ2-7; V gene: TRBV27; D gene: TRBD2; clone size: NA
CDR3 protein: CASSLTGSIAFF; CDR3 DNA: TGTGCCAGCAGTCTAACAGGGTCGATCGCTTTCTTT; J gene: TRBJ1-1; V gene: TRBV28; D gene: NA; clone size: NA
CDR3 protein: CASSYTTNTEAFF; CDR3 DNA: TGTGCCAGCAGCTATACAACGAACACTGAAGCTTTCTTT; J gene: TRBJ1-1; V gene: TRBV3-1/TRBV3-2; D gene: NA; clone size: NA
CDR3 protein: CATSDHPLAGGYNEQFF; CDR3 DNA: TGTGCCACCAGTGACCACCCGCTAGCGGGGGGTTACAATGAGCAGTTCTTC; J gene: TRBJ2-1; V gene: TRBV24-1; D gene: TRBD2; clone size: NA
CDR3 protein: CASSPSTGRGGLEQYF; CDR3 DNA: TGTGCCAGCTCACCGTCGACGGGGCGGGGGGGGCTCGAGCAGTACTTC; J gene: TRBJ2-7; V gene: TRBV18; D gene: TRBD2; clone size: NA
CDR3 protein: CASSTRLADKETQYF; CDR3 DNA: TGTGCCAGCAGCACCAGACTAGCGGATAAAGAGACCCAGTACTTC; J gene: TRBJ2-5; V gene: TRBV6-5; D gene: TRBD2; clone size: once
CDR3 protein: CASSRLVGEQYF; CDR3 DNA: TGTGCCAGCAGTAGACTAGTAGGCGAGCAGTACTTC; J gene: TRBJ2-7; V gene: TRBV6-5; D gene: NA; clone size: once
CDR3 protein: CASSPIEGTEAFF; CDR3 DNA: TGTGCCAGCTCACCCATTGAGGGCACTGAAGCTTTCTTT; J gene: TRBJ1-1; V gene: TRBV18; D gene: NA; clone size: few
CDR3 protein: CASSVATGTGAFSTNEKLFF; CDR3 DNA: TGTGCCAGCAGCGTAGCAACCGGGACAGGGGCCTTCTCAACTAATGAAAAACTGTTTTTT; J gene: TRBJ1-4; V gene: TRBV9; D gene: TRBD1; clone size: once
CDR3 protein: CSASVVYEQYF; CDR3 DNA: TGCAGTGCTAGTGTCGTTTACGAGCAGTACTTC; J gene: TRBJ2-7; V gene: TRBV20-1; D gene: NA; clone size: NA
CDR3 protein: CASSRVDGSSYNEQFF; CDR3 DNA: TGTGCCAGCAGCCGAGTGGACGGGAGCTCCTACAATGAGCAGTTCTTC; J gene: TRBJ2-1; V gene: TRBV14; D gene: NA; clone size: NA
CDR3 protein: CASSSDRENVYGYTF; CDR3 DNA: TGTGCCAGCAGCTCAGACAGGGAGAATGTCTATGGCTACACCTTC; J gene: TRBJ1-2; V gene: TRBV7-9; D gene: TRBD1; clone size: NA
CDR3 protein: CSAHPGGDRAYEQYF; CDR3 DNA: TGCAGCGCCCACCCGGGCGGGGACAGGGCATACGAGCAGTACTTC; J gene: TRBJ2-7; V gene: TRBV29-1; D gene: TRBD1; clone size: NA
CDR3 protein: CASSSQRTGGDGKKNIQYF; CDR3 DNA: TGTGCCAGCAGCTCCCAACGGACAGGGGGCGACGGAAAGAAAAACATTCAGTACTTC; J gene: TRBJ2-4; V gene: TRBV7-3; D gene: TRBD1; clone size: NA
CDR3 protein: CASSLGGPYEQYF; CDR3 DNA: TGTGCCAGCAGCCTGGGGGGACCCTACGAGCAGTACTTC; J gene: TRBJ2-7; V gene: TRBV9; D gene: NA; clone size: NA